These T cell receptor beta chains were read from a single sample in a study of blood T cell repertoires in COVID-19. TCRdb keeps only in-frame clones here, not all; method: immunoSEQ multiplex PCR. The sample yields 200,000 to 250,000 clones, 84% seen once. The sequencing sample was made of peripheral blood. These TCRs come from a young man with active or convalescent COVID-19. Both conserved end residues are part of each CDR3. D genes are given only for firm matches. Not every row has a clone size; where given, it reads once, few, many or a size class.

j_call	d_call	clone_size	v_call	cdr3_aa	cdr3_nt
TRBJ2-7	TRBD2	-	TRBV15	CATTFGDSGKYEQYF	TGTGCCACCACCTTCGGGGATAGCGGGAAATACGAGCAGTACTTC
TRBJ2-7	TRBD1	-	TRBV2	CASRKGGTGAYEQYF	TGTGCCAGCAGGAAAGGAGGGACAGGGGCCTACGAGCAGTACTTC
TRBJ1-4	-	-	TRBV30	CAWSRTNEKLFF	TGTGCCTGGTCGCGAACTAATGAAAAACTGTTTTTT
TRBJ2-5	-	-	TRBV5-1	CASSLGWAEETQYF	TGCGCCAGCAGCTTGGGGTGGGCCGAGGAGACCCAGTACTTC
TRBJ1-1	-	-	TRBV12-3/TRBV12-4	CASTMDRYTEAFF	TGTGCCAGCACCATGGACAGATACACTGAAGCTTTCTTT
TRBJ1-2	TRBD1	-	TRBV6-5	CASSQTGLEDYGYTF	TGTGCCAGCAGCCAGACAGGGCTAGAGGACTATGGCTACACCTTC
TRBJ2-1	TRBD2	-	TRBV6-4	CASSPGGVDYNEQFF	TGTGCCAGCAGCCCGGGAGGGGTGGATTACAATGAGCAGTTCTTC
TRBJ2-1	-	-	TRBV5-1	CASSLNAHNEQFF	TGCGCCAGCAGCTTAAATGCGCACAATGAGCAGTTCTTC
TRBJ2-1	-	-	TRBV4-3	CASSLRPRDTSYNEQFF	TGCGCCAGCAGCCTTCGACCCCGGGACACTTCCTACAATGAGCAGTTCTTC
TRBJ1-1	-	-	TRBV27	CASSLPGRNTEAFF	TGTGCCAGCAGTTTACCGGGGAGGAACACTGAAGCTTTCTTT
TRBJ2-1	-	-	TRBV7-8	CASSPVGGRGNEQFF	TGTGCCAGCAGCCCTGTCGGGGGGCGAGGCAATGAGCAGTTCTTC
TRBJ2-1	-	-	TRBV5-5	CASSLNRWFYNEQFF	TGTGCCAGCAGCTTAAACAGGTGGTTCTACAATGAGCAGTTCTTC
TRBJ1-2	TRBD1	-	TRBV7-2	CASSSGTGNYYGYTF	TGTGCCAGCAGCTCCGGGACAGGCAACTACTATGGCTACACCTTC
TRBJ1-1	-	once	TRBV15	CATSATLVIASGTEAFF	TGTGCCACCAGCGCAACCCTGGTAATCGCGAGTGGCACTGAAGCTTTCTTT
TRBJ2-3	TRBD2	-	TRBV4-2	CASSLLNGAGGTDTQYF	TGTGCCAGCAGCCTCTTAAACGGGGCGGGGGGCACAGATACGCAGTATTTT
TRBJ2-3	-	-	TRBV16	CASSQFRGYDSTDTQYF	TGTGCCAGCAGCCAATTCAGGGGTTACGACAGCACAGATACGCAGTATTTT
TRBJ2-1	TRBD2	-	TRBV7-9	CASSFATSGISGNEQFF	TGTGCCAGCAGCTTTGCGACTAGCGGGATCTCGGGGAATGAGCAGTTCTTC
TRBJ1-3	-	-	TRBV6-5	CASSQGLAGNTIYF	TGTGCCAGCTCCCAGGGGCTTGCCGGAAACACCATATATTTT
TRBJ2-7	TRBD1	few	TRBV5-1	CASSLPRQGGYEQYF	TGCGCCAGCAGCTTGCCAAGACAGGGTGGTTACGAGCAGTACTTC
TRBJ1-2	TRBD1	once	TRBV20-1	CSASYTGGAYGYTF	TGCAGTGCTAGTTATACAGGGGGCGCCTATGGCTACACCTTC
TRBJ2-7	-	-	TRBV5-1	CASSLQGLDEQYF	TGCGCCAGCAGCTTGCAGGGTTTAGACGAGCAGTACTTC
TRBJ2-3	TRBD1	-	TRBV7-9	CASSPRQGPTDTQYF	TGTGCCAGCAGCCCTAGACAGGGGCCCACAGATACGCAGTATTTT
TRBJ2-7	TRBD2	once	TRBV6-2/TRBV6-3	CASSLRTSGGRNEQYF	TGTGCCAGCAGCCTCCGGACTAGCGGGGGTCGGAACGAGCAGTACTTC
TRBJ2-7	-	-	TRBV19	CASKYRFISYEQYF	TGTGCCAGTAAATACAGGTTCATCTCCTACGAGCAGTACTTC
TRBJ1-5	-	-	TRBV5-6	CASSLGGQGNQPQHF	TGTGCCAGCAGCTTGGGGGGGCAGGGCAATCAGCCCCAGCATTTT
TRBJ1-4	-	-	TRBV6-5	CASRPLQTTNEKLFF	TGTGCCAGCAGACCTTTACAGACAACTAATGAAAAACTGTTTTTT
TRBJ1-2	TRBD1	-	TRBV28	CASSADRVDGYTF	TGTGCCAGCAGTGCCGACAGGGTGGATGGCTACACCTTC
TRBJ2-1	TRBD2	-	TRBV6-2/TRBV6-3	CASSSGARLARDEQFF	TGTGCCAGCAGTTCCGGCGCCCGACTAGCGAGAGATGAGCAGTTCTTC